The sequence of this T cell receptor beta chain was determined in a study of technical replicates of blood from a handful of donors. The germline CDR1 and CDR2 sequences are LGHNA and YNFKEQ. This CDR3 region has 16 residues. J was trimmed by 5 bases and V by 0 bases; bases with no gene match: 8. Profiled with immunoSEQ multiplex PCR; TCRdb holds only in-frame clones, not every one. The sample lists about 84,000 clones, approximately 97% occurring once. This sequence joins TRBV4-2 and TRBJ2-5; 8 bases are shared with TRBD2. The source is a human donor in good health. Sequencing used T cells isolated from PBMCs. This CDR3 is CASSQDVSGSGETQYF. The DNA for the CDR3 is TGTGCCAGCAGCCAAGATGTCAGCGGGAGTGGTGAGACCCAGTACTTC.